The present T cell receptor (beta chain) was sequenced within a study of cytomegalovirus exposure and HLA in healthy donors. Across the study: T cells numbering around 180 million yielded approximately 120 million unique TCR beta sequences in an earlier analysis.

Researchers ran the PCR with 60 Vbeta and 13 Jbeta primers. TCRdb's table, derived via immunoSEQ multiplex PCR, lists solely in-frame clones and lacks some. Here the sample spans around 130,000 clones, about 81% being singletons. Findings of the study overall: V segments that were indistinguishable, TRBV6-2 and TRBV6-3 among them, were omitted from analysis. Sequencing had likely introduced a cluster of highly shared sequence variants as an artifact.

This clone has only a few counts. The antigen is not known. V was pared by 4 bases and J by 6 bases, with 12 bases between. Germline CDR1 SQVTM, CDR2 ANQGSEA. The CDR3 has 12 residues. The chain recombines TRBV29-1 with TRBJ1-1; D possibly corresponds to TRBD1 (5 bases). The source is a man in his forties in good health and CMV-seronegative. Sample: PBMCs. For the CDR3, the DNA is TGCAGCGTTGGGGGCAGGACGGCTGAAGCTTTCTTT. This encodes CSVGGRTAEAFF.